Detailed here is one TCR beta chain. Its antigen remains unidentified. Within one base of it there is no much larger clone, and no base qualities were kept. This sample was taken from a study of radiotherapy plus CTLA-4 blockade in lung cancer (dated by TCRdb to 2016 to 2018). In the study overall: Objective responses occurred in approximately 17% of enrolled patients, and around 30% achieved disease control. What the study reported, not specific to this receptor: Increased serum interferon-beta after radiation, together with early dynamic changes in blood T cell clones, were reported to be the strongest predictors of response. After treatment with radiotherapy and ipilimumab, TCR clones that came from tumors expanded in the peripheral blood.

Focal radiation therapy combined with CTLA-4 blockade (ipilimumab) was tested in patients with chemo-refractory metastatic non-small-cell lung cancer. Library generation was performed with the immunoSEQ multiplex PCR assay. The clones in this table, taken by TCRdb from immuneACCESS, are in-frame only. Not every clone is retained; where verified, under half of the shortfall comes from an unresolved V gene, and the cause of the rest is unknown. The sample table lists about 85,000 clones, approximately 83% of them with a count of one. The top ten clonotypes cover 2% to 2.5% of the sample. Deletion took 5 bases off V and 6 bases off J, with a span of 10 bases between the germline ends. Via the germline V gene, CDR1 is SGHAT and CDR2 FQNNGV. The CDR3, from cysteine to phenylalanine, totals 13 residues. Only the CDR3 region is kept as DNA, spanning 39 bases read in frame from base 1.

The receptor was derived from a human donor with non-small cell lung cancer who had a partial response to radiotherapy plus ipilimumab. Sequenced here: peripheral blood, sampled from a patient treated with radiotherapy plus ipilimumab. The chain employs TRBV11-2 and TRBJ1-4, with a weak D call of TRBD1 (6 bases match). DNA sequence: TGTGCCAGCAGCAGGGACATCTATGAAAAACTGTTTTTT. This gives the protein CASSRDIYEKLFF.